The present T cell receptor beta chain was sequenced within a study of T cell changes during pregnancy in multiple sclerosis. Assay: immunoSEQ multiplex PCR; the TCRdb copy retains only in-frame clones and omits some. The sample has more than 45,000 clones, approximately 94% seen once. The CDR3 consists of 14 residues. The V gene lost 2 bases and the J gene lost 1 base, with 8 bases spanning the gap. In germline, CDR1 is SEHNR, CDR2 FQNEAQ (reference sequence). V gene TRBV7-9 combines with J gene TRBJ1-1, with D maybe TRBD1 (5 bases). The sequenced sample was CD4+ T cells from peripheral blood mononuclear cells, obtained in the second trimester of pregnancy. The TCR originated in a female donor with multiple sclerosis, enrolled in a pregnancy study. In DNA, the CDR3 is TGTGCCAGCAGCTTAAATCAGGGGAACACTGAAGCTTTCTTT. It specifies CASSLNQGNTEAFF.